This entry is about one T cell receptor beta chain. An end of the junction does not agree with germline; a read error may underlie this. The CDR3 is made up of 15 amino acids. Per germline, CDR1 MNHEY and CDR2 SVGAGI. In the PCR, 60 Vbeta and 13 Jbeta primers were used. Some clones are missing from TCRdb's copy, which holds only in-frame ones; the method was immunoSEQ multiplex PCR. The table lists some 200,000 clones. This sample was taken from a study of cytomegalovirus exposure and HLA in healthy donors. The J gene is TRBJ2-1, the V gene TRBV6-5, with 7 bases lining up with TRBD2. Sequencing was performed on PBMCs. The origin of this receptor is a woman younger than 30 in good health and CMV-seropositive. The CDR3 sequence is CTSTHDAGAYNEQFF. For the CDR3, the DNA is TGTACCAGCACCCACGACGCGGGAGCGTACAATGAGCAGTTCTTC.